This TCR beta chain originates from a study of spatial heterogeneity in lung cancer. Study overall: As counted in raw reads, each unique TCR and UMI combination appeared more than ten times on average.

The CDR3 is 13 residues long. V was trimmed by 4 bases and J by 4 bases, leaving 9 bases between them. CDR1 is SGHDT and CDR2 is YYEEEE in the germline V gene. Time point in this sample: sample taken at primary tumor resection. There are a few counts of this clonotype. TCRdb analysed the 5' RACE reads with MiXCR anew, one entry per CDR3 protein. Of about 38,000 distinct CDR3 sequences listed, roughly 7.4% are singletons. This TCR derives from a male donor with early-stage non-small cell lung cancer. Here the sequenced sample was PBMCs, taken at surgery. The chain carries TRBV5-6 and TRBJ1-5, with a weak D call TRBD1 (6 bases). The CDR3 DNA is TGTGCCAGCAGCAGGGGGAATAATCAGCCCCAGCATTTT. Protein sequence: CASSRGNNQPQHF.